Detailed here is one TCR beta chain. Its target is not known. These data are taken from a study of cytomegalovirus exposure and HLA in healthy donors. CDR1 SGHRS and CDR2 YFSETQ come from the germline V gene. The CDR3 contains 16 residues. Trimming cost V 7 bases and J 1 base, with 20 bases left between them. Study-wide findings and caveats: Within an earlier analysis, most TCR beta V segments proved productive either about 90% or about 30% of the time. A highly shared variant cluster was judged a likely technical artifact. Reportedly, fewer N-insertions than the 666-donor mean appeared in an Asian-associated ancestry cluster in a later analysis. The study recorded 160 or so TCR beta chains that were cytomegalovirus-associated.

Amplification used 60 Vbeta primers and 13 Jbeta primers. Only in-frame clones appear in the TCRdb table, and some are missing; sequencing was by immunoSEQ multiplex PCR. The sample lists about 130,000 clones, roughly 82% occurring once. This receptor was identified in a man aged 45 to 65 in good health and CMV-seronegative. Sequenced sample: PBMCs. The rearrangement uses TRBV5-1 and TRBJ1-1; D possibly corresponds to TRBD1 (5 bases). The CDR3 region has the DNA TGCGCCAGCGGGGCCTGGGGGGGAGGCGGGAACACTGAAGCTTTCTTT. This codes for CASGAWGGGGNTEAFF.